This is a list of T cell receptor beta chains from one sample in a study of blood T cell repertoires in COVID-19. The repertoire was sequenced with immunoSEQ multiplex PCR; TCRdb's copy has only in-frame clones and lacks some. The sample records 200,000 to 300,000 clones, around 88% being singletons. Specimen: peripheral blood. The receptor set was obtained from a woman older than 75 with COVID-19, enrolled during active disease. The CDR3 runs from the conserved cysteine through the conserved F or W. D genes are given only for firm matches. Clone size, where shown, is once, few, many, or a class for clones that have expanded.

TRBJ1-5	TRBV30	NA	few	TGTGCCTCGACAGGTCCGGCAGGGTCCCATCAGCCCCAGCATTTT	CASTGPAGSHQPQHF
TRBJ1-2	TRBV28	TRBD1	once	TGTGCCAGCAGGGCAGGGGGCGGGAACTATGGCTACACCTTC	CASRAGGGNYGYTF
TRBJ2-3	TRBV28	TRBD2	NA	TGTGCCAGCAGCCCCCGGGGGGGCCCGGGCGCAGATACGCAGTATTTT	CASSPRGGPGADTQYF
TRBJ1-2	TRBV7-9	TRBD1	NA	TGTGCCAGCAGCTCGGTTCCGGGGACAGCTAACTATGGCTACACCTTC	CASSSVPGTANYGYTF
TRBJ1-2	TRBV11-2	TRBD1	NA	TGTGCCAGCAGTACCGACAGGGGCCTTACTTCCCTCTATGGCTACACCTTC	CASSTDRGLTSLYGYTF
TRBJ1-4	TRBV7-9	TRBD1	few	TGTGCCAGCAGCCCGTGGACAGGGGCAACTAATGAAAAACTGTTTTTT	CASSPWTGATNEKLFF
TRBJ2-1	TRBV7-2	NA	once	TGTGCCAGCAGCTTCGGCCTGAGGGGGGAGCAGTTCTTC	CASSFGLRGEQFF
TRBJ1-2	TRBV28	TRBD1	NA	TGTGCCAGCAGTTTATCCAGACAGGGAAACTATGGCTACACCTTC	CASSLSRQGNYGYTF
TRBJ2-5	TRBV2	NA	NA	TGTGCCAGCAGTTGGCAGGTTACTTCCCGGGAGACCCAGTACTTC	CASSWQVTSRETQYF
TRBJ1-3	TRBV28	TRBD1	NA	TGTGCCAGCAGTTTCCTACAGGGGTCTGGAAACACCATATATTTT	CASSFLQGSGNTIYF
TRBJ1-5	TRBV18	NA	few	TGTGCCAGCTCACCACCAGGGGTGTCTGGGCCCCAGCATTTT	CASSPPGVSGPQHF
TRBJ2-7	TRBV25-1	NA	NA	TGTGCCAGCAGTGACAGGGGCTATGAGCAGTACTTC	CASSDRGYEQYF
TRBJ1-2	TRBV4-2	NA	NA	TGTGCCAGCAGCCAAGACGGAGGGGGCTACACCTTC	CASSQDGGGYTF
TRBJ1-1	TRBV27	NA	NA	TGTGCCAGCCTTCAAAACCCCAGGGTGAACACTGAAGCTTTCTTT	CASLQNPRVNTEAFF
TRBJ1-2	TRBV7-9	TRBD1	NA	TGTGCCAGCAGTTTTGGGGTAACAGGGGAAGGCTACACCTTC	CASSFGVTGEGYTF
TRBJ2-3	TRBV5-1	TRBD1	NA	TGCGCCAGCAGCCGTGCCACCGGGACAGGGATGGCAGATACGCAGTATTTT	CASSRATGTGMADTQYF
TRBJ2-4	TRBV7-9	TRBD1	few	TGTGCCAGCAGCTCAGGACAGGGCTGGAACATTCAGTACTTC	CASSSGQGWNIQYF
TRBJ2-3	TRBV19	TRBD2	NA	TGTGCCAGTATGAGCGGGGGGAGGATAAATACGCAGTATTTT	CASMSGGRINTQYF
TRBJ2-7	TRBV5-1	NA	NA	TGCGCCAGCAGTCCCACAGGGCCGCAATCCTACGAGCAGTACTTC	CASSPTGPQSYEQYF
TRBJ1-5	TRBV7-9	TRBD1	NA	TGTGCCAGCAGCCCGGGGGACAGTAGCAATCAGCCCCAGCATTTT	CASSPGDSSNQPQHF
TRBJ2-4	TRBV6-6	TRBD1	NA	TGTGCCAGCAGCTGGGACAGAAACATTCAGTACTTC	CASSWDRNIQYF
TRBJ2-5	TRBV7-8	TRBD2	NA	TGTGCCAGCAGCTTGGGACTAGCGATCCAAGAGACCCAGTACTTC	CASSLGLAIQETQYF
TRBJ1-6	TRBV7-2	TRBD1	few	TGTGCCAGCAGCCCGAGGACAGGAGGATACCTCCACTTT	CASSPRTGGYLHF
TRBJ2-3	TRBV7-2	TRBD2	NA	TGTGCCAGCAGCTTAGGACTAGCGGGCCGCACAGATACGCAGTATTTT	CASSLGLAGRTDTQYF
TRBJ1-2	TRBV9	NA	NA	TGTGCCAGCAGCGGCGCCAGGGGCCTCTACGATGGCTACACCTTC	CASSGARGLYDGYTF
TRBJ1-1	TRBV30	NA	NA	TGTGCCTGGACTCCACACGGGGTAGCTGAAGCTTTCTTT	CAWTPHGVAEAFF
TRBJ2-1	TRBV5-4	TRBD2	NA	TGTGCCAGCAAGGAGGCGGGGGGGTACAATGAGCAGTTCTTC	CASKEAGGYNEQFF
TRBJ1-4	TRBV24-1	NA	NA	TGTGCCACCAGTGACCCCCAGTTGGCAGAAAAACTGTTTTTT	CATSDPQLAEKLFF
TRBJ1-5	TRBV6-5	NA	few	TGTGCCAGCAGACCCACCAGTAATCAGCCCCAGCATTTT	CASRPTSNQPQHF
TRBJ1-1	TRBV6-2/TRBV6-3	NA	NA	TGTGCCAGCAGCCGACGACAGGACGGCACTGAAGCTTTCTTT	CASSRRQDGTEAFF
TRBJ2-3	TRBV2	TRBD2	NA	TGTGCCTACCGCGGGGGTTTAAGCACAGATACGCAGTATTTT	CAYRGGLSTDTQYF
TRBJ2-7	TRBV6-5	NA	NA	TGTGCCAGCGGAACGACAAGACCCTACGAGCAGTACTTC	CASGTTRPYEQYF
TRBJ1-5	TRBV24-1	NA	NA	TGTGCCACCAGTGCGAGCAATCAGCCCCAGCATTTT	CATSASNQPQHF
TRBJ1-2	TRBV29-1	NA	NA	TGCAGCGTTGACAGCTATGGCTACACCTTC	CSVDSYGYTF
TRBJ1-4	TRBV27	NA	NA	TGTGCCACTAGACAACAGGGAGCGACGGGTAATGAAAAACTGTTTTTT	CATRQQGATGNEKLFF
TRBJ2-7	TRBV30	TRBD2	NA	TGTGCCTGGAGCGTGGCTGGGACTAGCGCCGGCGAGCAGTACTTC	CAWSVAGTSAGEQYF
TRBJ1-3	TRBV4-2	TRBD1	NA	TGTGCCAGCAGCCAAGATGAGGGGGCGGGAGGAAACACCATATATTTT	CASSQDEGAGGNTIYF
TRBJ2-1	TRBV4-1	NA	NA	TGCGCCAGCAGCCAAGATCAGAATTCTAGGGCGGGGAATGAGCAGTTCTTC	CASSQDQNSRAGNEQFF
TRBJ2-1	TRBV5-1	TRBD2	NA	TGCGCCAGCAGCCGGGGGGAGTTCTTTGGAAATGAGCAGTTCTTC	CASSRGEFFGNEQFF
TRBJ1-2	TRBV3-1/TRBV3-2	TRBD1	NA	TGTGCCAGCAGCCAGTTCGGGACAGACTATGGCTACACCTTC	CASSQFGTDYGYTF
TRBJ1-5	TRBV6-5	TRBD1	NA	TGTGCCAGCAATAAACAGGGGAACAATCAGCCCCAGCATTTT	CASNKQGNNQPQHF
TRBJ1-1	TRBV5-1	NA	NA	TGCGCCAGCAGCTTGGGTCAGGGTACGTCGGAAGCTTTCTTT	CASSLGQGTSEAFF
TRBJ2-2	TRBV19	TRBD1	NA	TGTGCCAGTAGTCCTGGGACAGGGGGCCCTTCGAACACCGGGGAGCTGTTTTTT	CASSPGTGGPSNTGELFF
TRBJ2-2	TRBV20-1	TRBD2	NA	TGCAGTGCTAGTCCCCCCGGGACTATCCTCGAGGAGCTGTTTTTT	CSASPPGTILEELFF
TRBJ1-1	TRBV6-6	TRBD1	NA	TGTGCCAGCAACCTACAGGGGGCCGGGACTGAAGCTTTCTTT	CASNLQGAGTEAFF
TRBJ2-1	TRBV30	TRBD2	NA	TGTGCCTGGAGCGCCTATCGGGACTATTACAATGAGCAGTTCTTC	CAWSAYRDYYNEQFF
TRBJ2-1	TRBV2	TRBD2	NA	TGTGCCAGCAGTGGTGGCGGGGGGGGCTCGGGTGAGCAGTTCTTC	CASSGGGGGSGEQFF
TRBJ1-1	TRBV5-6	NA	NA	TGTGCCAGCACCGTATTACAAATGAACACTGAAGCTTTCTTT	CASTVLQMNTEAFF
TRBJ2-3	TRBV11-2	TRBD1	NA	TGTGCCAGCAGCCTAGGGGCAGGGGGCGCGTATACGCAGTATTTT	CASSLGAGGAYTQYF
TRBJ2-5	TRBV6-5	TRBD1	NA	TGTGCCAGCAGTTACGGGGGACAGGGGGGAGAGACCCAGTACTTC	CASSYGGQGGETQYF